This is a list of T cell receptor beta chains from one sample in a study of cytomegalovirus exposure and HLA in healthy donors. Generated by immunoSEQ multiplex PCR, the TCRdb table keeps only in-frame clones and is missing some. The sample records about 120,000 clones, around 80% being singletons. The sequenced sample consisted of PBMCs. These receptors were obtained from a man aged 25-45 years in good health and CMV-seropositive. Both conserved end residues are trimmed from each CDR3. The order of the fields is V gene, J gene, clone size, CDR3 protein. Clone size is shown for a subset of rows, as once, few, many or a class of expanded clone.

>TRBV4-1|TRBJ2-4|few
ASSQDDFIAKNIQY
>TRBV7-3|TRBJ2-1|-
ASSFGGAYNEQF
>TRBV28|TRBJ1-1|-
ASIPAGAGDTEAF
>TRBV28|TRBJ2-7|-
ASSFAGQGVFYEQY
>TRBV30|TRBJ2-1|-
AWGSFLANSYNEQF
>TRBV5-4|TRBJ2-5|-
ASSLVKGGGETQY
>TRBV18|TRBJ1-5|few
ASSLRTGGDQPQH
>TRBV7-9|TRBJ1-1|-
ASSVAHTEAF
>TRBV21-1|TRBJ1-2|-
ASSKGQGTSRPYGYT
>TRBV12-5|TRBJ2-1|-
ASGLVLAPSYNEQF
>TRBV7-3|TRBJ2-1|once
ASSLNYGVNEQF
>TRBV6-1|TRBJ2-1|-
ASSADRASSYNEQF
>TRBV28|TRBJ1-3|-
ASSLQEISGNTIY
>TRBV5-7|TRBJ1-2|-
ASSLAGRGWGLANYGYT
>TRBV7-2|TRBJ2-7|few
ASRRTGGIAYEQY
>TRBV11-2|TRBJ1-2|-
ASSLDGGTGGYGYT
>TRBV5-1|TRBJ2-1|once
ASSFGLAGAAYNEQF
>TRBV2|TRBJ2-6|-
ASTGPSGANGLT
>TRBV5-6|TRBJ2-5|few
ASSLSRWAGGKETQY
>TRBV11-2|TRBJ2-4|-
ASSLDDRGSTAKNIQY
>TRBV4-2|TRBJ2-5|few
ASSPQNQLAGRETQY
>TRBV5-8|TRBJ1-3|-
ASRPDRVTGNTIY
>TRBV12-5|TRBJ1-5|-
ASGLVSTPRQGAQPQH
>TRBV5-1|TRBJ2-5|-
ASSRDLQETQY
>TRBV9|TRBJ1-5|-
ASSKTGQGVNQPQH
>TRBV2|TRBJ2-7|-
ASSVPLSYEQY
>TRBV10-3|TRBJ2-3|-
AISDRIAGELDTQY
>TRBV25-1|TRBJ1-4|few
ASSEGRGRPWEKLF
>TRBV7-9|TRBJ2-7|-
ASSLGVSSGEVSYEQY
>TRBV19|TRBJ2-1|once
ASSTGLGNEQF
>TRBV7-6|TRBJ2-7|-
ASSLGGQSYEQY
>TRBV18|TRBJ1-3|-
ASSLQVGNTIY
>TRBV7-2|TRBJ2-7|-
ASSQPGTGSIEQY
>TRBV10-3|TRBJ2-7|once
AISDLRGADRVEQY
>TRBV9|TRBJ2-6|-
ASTRQGGTSGANGLT
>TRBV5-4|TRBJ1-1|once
ASSSKHDPTGNTEAF
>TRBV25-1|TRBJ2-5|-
ASFRETQY